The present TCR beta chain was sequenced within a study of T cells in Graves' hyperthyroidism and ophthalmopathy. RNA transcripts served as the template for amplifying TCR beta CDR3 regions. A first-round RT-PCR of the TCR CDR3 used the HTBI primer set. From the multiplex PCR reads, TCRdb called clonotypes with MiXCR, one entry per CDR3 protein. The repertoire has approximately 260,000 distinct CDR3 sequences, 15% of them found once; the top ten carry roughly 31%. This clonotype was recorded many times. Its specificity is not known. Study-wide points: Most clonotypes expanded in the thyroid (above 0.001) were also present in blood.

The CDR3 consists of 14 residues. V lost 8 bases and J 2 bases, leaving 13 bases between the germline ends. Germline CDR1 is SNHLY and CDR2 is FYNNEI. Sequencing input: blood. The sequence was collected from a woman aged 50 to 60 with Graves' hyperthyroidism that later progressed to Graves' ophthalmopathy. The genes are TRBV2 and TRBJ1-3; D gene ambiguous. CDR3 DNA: TGTGCCAGCGGAACTATGAGAGCTGGAAACACCATATATTTT. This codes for CASGTMRAGNTIYF.